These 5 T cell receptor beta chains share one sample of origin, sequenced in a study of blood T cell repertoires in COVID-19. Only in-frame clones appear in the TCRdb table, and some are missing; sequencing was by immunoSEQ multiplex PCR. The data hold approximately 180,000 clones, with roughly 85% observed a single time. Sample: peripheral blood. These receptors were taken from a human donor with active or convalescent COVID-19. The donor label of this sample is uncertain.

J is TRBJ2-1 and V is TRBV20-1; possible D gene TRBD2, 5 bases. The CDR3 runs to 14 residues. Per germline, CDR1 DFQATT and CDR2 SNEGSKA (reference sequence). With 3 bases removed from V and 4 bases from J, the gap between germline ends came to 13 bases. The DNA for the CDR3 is TGCAGTGCTAGTGTCCCCGGAGGTTACAATGAGCAGTTCTTC. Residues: CSASVPGGYNEQFF.

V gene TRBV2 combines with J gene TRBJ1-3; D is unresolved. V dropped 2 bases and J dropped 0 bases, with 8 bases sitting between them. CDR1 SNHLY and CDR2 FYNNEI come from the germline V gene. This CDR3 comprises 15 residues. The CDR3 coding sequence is TGTGCCAGCAGTGAATGGAGCTTCTCTGGAAACACCATATATTTT. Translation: CASSEWSFSGNTIYF.

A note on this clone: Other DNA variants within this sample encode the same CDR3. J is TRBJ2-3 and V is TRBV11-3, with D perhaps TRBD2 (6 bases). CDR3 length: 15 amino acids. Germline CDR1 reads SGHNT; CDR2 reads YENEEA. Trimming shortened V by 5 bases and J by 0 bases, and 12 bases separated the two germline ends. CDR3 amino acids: CASSRGGSSTDTQYF. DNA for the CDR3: TGTGCCAGCAGCCGGGGAGGTTCTAGCACAGATACGCAGTATTTT.

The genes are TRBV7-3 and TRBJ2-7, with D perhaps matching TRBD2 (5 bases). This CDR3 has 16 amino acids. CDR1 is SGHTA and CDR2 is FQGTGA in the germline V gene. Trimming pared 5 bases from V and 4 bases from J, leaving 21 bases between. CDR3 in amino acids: CASSPTPPGGPYEQYF. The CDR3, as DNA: TGTGCCAGCAGCCCCACCCCGCCCGGAGGTCCGTACGAGCAGTACTTC.

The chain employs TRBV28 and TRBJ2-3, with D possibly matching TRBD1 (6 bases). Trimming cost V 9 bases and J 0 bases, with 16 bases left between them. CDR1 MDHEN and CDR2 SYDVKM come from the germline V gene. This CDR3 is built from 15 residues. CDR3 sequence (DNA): TGTGCCAGTGGAGACAGGACCCTTAGCACAGATACGCAGTATTTT. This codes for CASGDRTLSTDTQYF.